A selection of T cell receptor beta chains follows, all from one sample in a study of prognosis after radiotherapy for stage I lung cancer. Using its own MiXCR run on the multiplex PCR reads, TCRdb lists one record per CDR3 protein. The sample holds under 55,000 distinct CDR3 sequences, approximately 35% seen once. The sample was PBMCs, taken before or after stereotactic body radiation therapy (not recorded which). The source of these receptors is a donor over 45 with non-small cell lung cancer. Each CDR3 is given with its conserved first and last residue. A D gene is named only where the DNA matches it firmly. Clone size is stated in some rows and not others, as once, few, many or a class when expanded.

size	D	V	J	DNA	CDR3
NA	NA	TRBV12-3/TRBV12-4	TRBJ1-2	TGTGCCAGCAGTTTAGGAACAGACTCTCTCTATGGCTACACCTTC	CASSLGTDSLYGYTF
NA	TRBD2	TRBV11-3	TRBJ2-1	TGTGCCAGCAGCACTAAGGAAGGGACTAGCGGGCCCACGGGTGAGCAGTTCTTC	CASSTKEGTSGPTGEQFF
NA	NA	TRBV9	TRBJ2-5	TGTGCCAGCAGCGTGGTTTGTGGGCCGGGAGAGACCCAGTACTTC	CASSVVCGPGETQYF
NA	NA	TRBV29-1	TRBJ1-3	TGCAGCGTTAGTACAGGGCCTGGAAACACCATATATTTT	CSVSTGPGNTIYF
NA	NA	TRBV4-2	TRBJ2-7	TGTGCCAGCAGCCCGGTGACCGGCGAGCATTACTTC	CASSPVTGEHYF
many	NA	TRBV19	TRBJ2-7	TGTGCCAGTAGTATAGCAGGGACGGTAGACTACGAGCAGTACTTC	CASSIAGTVDYEQYF
many	TRBD1	TRBV5-4	TRBJ1-4	TGTGCCAGCAGCTACGGACAGGGGCTTTCTAATGAAAAACTGTTTTTT	CASSYGQGLSNEKLFF
many	NA	TRBV5-1	TRBJ2-1	TGCGCCAGCAGCTTTTCTTTAAGGGGACCGGACAATGAGCAGTTCTTC	CASSFSLRGPDNEQFF
many	TRBD1	TRBV19	TRBJ2-6	TGTGCCAGTAGCGGACAGGGAGGCGCTGGGGCCAACGTCCTGACTTTC	CASSGQGGAGANVLTF
many	TRBD2	TRBV12-5	TRBJ2-3	TGTGCTAGTGGTGTGGGACTAGCGGCTAGCACAGATACGCAGTATTTT	CASGVGLAASTDTQYF
many	NA	TRBV4-2	TRBJ1-1	TGTGCCAGCAGCCGCGCCGGGAACTTGAACACTGAAGCTTTCTTT	CASSRAGNLNTEAFF
NA	NA	TRBV5-1	TRBJ1-1	TGCGCCAGCAGCTTGAAAGGGGAGGACAATGAAGCTTTCTTT	CASSLKGEDNEAFF
many	NA	TRBV11-3	TRBJ1-1	TGTGCCAGCAGCTTTCTACATGGGAACACTGAAGCTTTCTTT	CASSFLHGNTEAFF
NA	NA	TRBV5-1	TRBJ2-5	TGCGCCAGCAGCCCAAAAAGGGGCCCGGCGGGGCCTAAACAAGAGACCCAGTACTTC	CASSPKRGPAGPKQETQYF
NA	TRBD2	TRBV11-3	TRBJ2-1	TGTGCCAGCAGCTTAGGGGATAGCGGGACAACGGGTGAGCAGTTCTTC	CASSLGDSGTTGEQFF
NA	NA	TRBV19	TRBJ2-7	TGTGCCACCTCAGGGGCACTGACTTCCTACGAGCAGTACTTC	CATSGALTSYEQYF
few	NA	TRBV5-4	TRBJ2-7	TGTGCCAGCAGCTTGGGTAGCGCGAGCTCCTACGAGCAGTACTTC	CASSLGSASSYEQYF
many	TRBD2	TRBV6-1	TRBJ2-1	TGTGCCAGCAGTAAGACTAGCGCGAGGCGGGGGTCCTACAATGAGCAGTTCTTC	CASSKTSARRGSYNEQFF
once	NA	TRBV12-3/TRBV12-4	TRBJ2-7	TGTGTAAGCAGTTTGGGCAGCGCCGAGTACTTC	CVSSLGSAEYF
NA	NA	TRBV19	TRBJ1-5	TGTGCCAGTAGTATCATACCAGGGGATGGCCAGCCCCAGCATTTT	CASSIIPGDGQPQHF
NA	NA	TRBV12-3/TRBV12-4	TRBJ2-2	TGTGCCAGCAGCTTAGTAGGGTTTAACGGGGAGCTGTTTTTT	CASSLVGFNGELFF
many	TRBD1	TRBV11-2	TRBJ1-3	TGTGCCAGCAGCCTGGGACAGCTCTCTGGAAACACCATATATTTT	CASSLGQLSGNTIYF
many	TRBD2	TRBV12-3/TRBV12-4	TRBJ2-3	TGTGCCAGCAGGACTAGCGGGAGTTCTGATACGCAGTATTTT	CASRTSGSSDTQYF
many	NA	TRBV6-9	TRBJ2-1	TGTGCCAGCAGTTACCGTTCCTACAATGAGCAGTTCTTC	CASSYRSYNEQFF
many	NA	TRBV6-2/TRBV6-3	TRBJ1-2	TGTGCCAGCAGTTTCCGGACTGGCGGCTACACCTTC	CASSFRTGGYTF
many	TRBD1	TRBV5-6	TRBJ1-2	TGTGCCAGCAGCTTGTATAAGGGACAGAAAGTTTATGGCTACACCTTC	CASSLYKGQKVYGYTF
NA	NA	TRBV6-9	TRBJ2-1	TGTGCCAGCAGTTACCGATCCTGGGGCTACAATGAGCAGTTCTTC	CASSYRSWGYNEQFF
many	NA	TRBV6-2/TRBV6-3	TRBJ1-2	TGTGCCAGCAGTAGGCCGGGCCCGGCGGGCTACACCTTC	CASSRPGPAGYTF
NA	TRBD1	TRBV6-2/TRBV6-3	TRBJ1-1	TGTGCCAGCAGTTACCATCCGCGGGCAGGGGGTAGGAACACTGAAGCTTTCTTT	CASSYHPRAGGRNTEAFF
many	NA	TRBV5-1	TRBJ1-3	TGCGCCAGCAGGTCGGTCTCTGGAAACACCATATATTTT	CASRSVSGNTIYF
NA	TRBD1	TRBV6-1	TRBJ2-2	TGTGCCAGCAGTGAGGACAGGGACACCGTGGAGCCGTTTTTT	CASSEDRDTVEPFF
few	TRBD2	TRBV11-3	TRBJ2-5	TGTGCCAGCAGCTTAGGGATCCCAGCGGGACACCAAGAGACCCAGTACTTC	CASSLGIPAGHQETQYF
NA	TRBD2	TRBV20-1	TRBJ2-5	TGCAGTGCCTTAGGACTAGCGGGACAAGAGACCCAGTACTTC	CSALGLAGQETQYF
many	NA	TRBV18	TRBJ2-5	TGTGCCAGCTCACCGGGGACAAAAGAGACCCAGTACTTC	CASSPGTKETQYF
NA	NA	TRBV5-8	TRBJ1-5	TGTGCCATCAGCTTGATCGGAGGACCCAATCAGCCCCAGCATTTC	CAISLIGGPNQPQHF
NA	NA	TRBV11-3	TRBJ1-6	TGTGCCAGCAGCTTACATTTTGAGGGCTCACCCCTCCACTTT	CASSLHFEGSPLHF
once	NA	TRBV7-8	TRBJ1-2	TGTGCCAGCAGCATCGGTTTGGGGGGTTTCTATGGCTACACCTTC	CASSIGLGGFYGYTF
many	NA	TRBV28	TRBJ1-3	TGTGCCAGCACCCCGGGAAGCTCTGGAAACACCATATATTTT	CASTPGSSGNTIYF
many	NA	TRBV5-1	TRBJ2-1	TGCGCCAGCAGCTTGGGGGGGCGTCTCACCTACAATGAGCAGTTCTTC	CASSLGGRLTYNEQFF
NA	TRBD2	TRBV12-5	TRBJ2-3	TGTTCTAGTGGCCCGGGTTGGTCTAGCGGGAACACAGATACGCAGTATTTT	CSSGPGWSSGNTDTQYF
many	NA	TRBV12-3/TRBV12-4	TRBJ1-2	TGTGCCAGCAGCCCCTTTATGCGAAGTGGCTACACCTTC	CASSPFMRSGYTF
many	NA	TRBV5-1	TRBJ2-3	TGCGCCAGCAGTCAGCGATATGAGACAAACCCGCAGTATTTT	CASSQRYETNPQYF
many	NA	TRBV7-2	TRBJ1-1	TGTGCCAGCAGCCCCGACGGGGCGAACACTGAAGCTTTCTTT	CASSPDGANTEAFF
many	TRBD2	TRBV5-4	TRBJ2-1	TGTGCCAGCAGCTTGGGGCTAGCGGGTTACGAGCAGTTCTTC	CASSLGLAGYEQFF
NA	TRBD2	TRBV7-3	TRBJ2-2	TGTGCCAGCAACTCGGGTGGAATAGCGGGAGTGATAACCGGGGAGCTGTTTTTT	CASNSGGIAGVITGELFF
many	NA	TRBV7-2	TRBJ2-4	TGTGCCAGCAGCTTAGTTGCGGGCCCCCAAGGACGCATTCAGTACTTC	CASSLVAGPQGRIQYF
many	TRBD2	TRBV18	TRBJ2-3	TGTGCCAGCTCATTTACTAGCGGGACCACAGATACGCAGTATTTT	CASSFTSGTTDTQYF
many	NA	TRBV5-6	TRBJ1-2	TGTGCCAGCAGCTTGCTAGGGGTCAGCTACACCTTC	CASSLLGVSYTF
many	TRBD1	TRBV6-1	TRBJ1-2	TGTGCCAGCGCAGGGGGCTTTGGCTACACCTTC	CASAGGFGYTF
NA	NA	TRBV7-8	TRBJ1-1	TGTGCCAGCAGCTCAAAATGGGGGAGCACTGAAGCTTTCTTT	CASSSKWGSTEAFF
NA	NA	TRBV6-1	TRBJ1-6	TGTGCCAGCAGTGGGCGGTCCTATAATTCACCCCTCCACTTT	CASSGRSYNSPLHF
many	NA	TRBV4-1	TRBJ2-2	TGCGCCAGCAGCCAATTCTCCACGAACACCGGGGAGCTGTTTTTT	CASSQFSTNTGELFF
many	NA	TRBV5-6	TRBJ2-2	TGTGCCAGCAGACTACAAGGAGGCACCGGGGAGCTGTTTTTT	CASRLQGGTGELFF
many	NA	TRBV29-1	TRBJ2-7	TGCAGCGTTGAAGGGAAGCTCTACGAGCAGTACTTC	CSVEGKLYEQYF
NA	TRBD2	TRBV7-2	TRBJ2-5	TGTGCCAGCAGCTTATTTCCCAGGGCCGGGAGGTCCCAAGATACCCAGTACTTC	CASSLFPRAGRSQDTQYF